This is a list of T cell receptor beta chains from one sample in a study of T cell responses to AZD1222 COVID-19 vaccine. Profiled with immunoSEQ multiplex PCR; TCRdb holds only in-frame clones, not every one. The sample holds roughly 150,000 clones, roughly 90% seen once. The sequences come from peripheral blood, collected 28 days after the second AZD1222 dose. The receptors originated from an adult who received the AZD1222 COVID-19 vaccine. CDR3s include the opening cysteine and the closing phenylalanine or tryptophan. Fields, in order: J gene, V gene, CDR3 length, CDR3 protein.

TRBJ1-1 TRBV6-4 13 CASSDSGNTEAFF
TRBJ1-3 TRBV2 15 CASTGGTGVGNTIYF
TRBJ1-2 TRBV18 14 CASSPPGVGYGYTF
TRBJ2-3 TRBV9 17 CASSPTMWTSFPDTQYF
TRBJ1-1 TRBV27 14 CASSPPDYKTEAFF
TRBJ1-2 TRBV10-3 15 CAISESVGFNYGYTF
TRBJ2-3 TRBV6-5 15 CASIGLAGGVDTQYF
TRBJ1-2 TRBV6-5 13 CASSLGGGGGYTF
TRBJ1-5 TRBV28 14 CASSLPTWEQPQHF
TRBJ2-2 TRBV29-1 13 CSAGSLPPGELFF
TRBJ1-2 TRBV6-1 14 CASSEAAGVYGYTF
TRBJ2-7 TRBV5-1 13 CASSLDFSYEQYF
TRBJ1-6 TRBV7-9 16 CASSSGGVSYNSPLHF
TRBJ1-2 TRBV7-6 12 CASSFTGGGYTF
TRBJ1-5 TRBV2 13 CASSPEGNQPQHF
TRBJ2-1 TRBV19 15 CASSIGIRGNNEQFF
TRBJ1-5 TRBV18 14 CASSPGGDDQPQHF
TRBJ1-2 TRBV29-1 13 CSVLQQGAWGYTF
TRBJ1-1 TRBV11-1 13 CASSIGRSTEAFF
TRBJ1-5 TRBV20-1 15 CSASSAGLSNQPQHF
TRBJ1-2 TRBV30 16 CAWSPRQVPVGYGYTF
TRBJ2-5 TRBV5-1 11 CASSSQETQYF
TRBJ2-7 TRBV29-1 14 CSFADSLSSYEQYF
TRBJ2-7 TRBV7-2 15 CASSRLAGVSYEQYF
TRBJ2-7 TRBV15 14 CATSIGAGRHEQYF
TRBJ2-6 TRBV19 17 CASSPPRYGAGANVLTF
TRBJ1-1 TRBV19 14 CASSIYHGNTEAFF
TRBJ2-4 TRBV5-6 14 CASSLALAKNIQYF
TRBJ1-1 TRBV4-1 15 CASSQADRADTEAFF
TRBJ1-4 TRBV19 15 CASSSQGGFNEKLFF
TRBJ2-4 TRBV7-9 13 CASSSPGGNIQYF
TRBJ2-1 TRBV30 16 CAWTPHTGLAGGKQFF
TRBJ1-1 TRBV6-5 14 CASSLTGMNTEAFF
TRBJ2-7 TRBV27 13 CASSLIANYEQYF
TRBJ1-1 TRBV3-1/TRBV3-2 13 CASSPSSYTEAFF
TRBJ1-2 TRBV18 14 CASSPDGGNYGYTF
TRBJ2-2 TRBV5-1 13 CASWDWNTGELFF
TRBJ1-3 TRBV15 16 CATSGDRGSSGNTIYF
TRBJ2-4 TRBV7-2 15 CASSLPGTGLRIQYF
TRBJ2-5 TRBV5-4 14 CASKGDLYQETQYF
TRBJ2-3 TRBV7-2 18 CASSLTSGGSYSTDTQYF
TRBJ1-2 TRBV2 13 CASKPTQGYGYTF
TRBJ2-5 TRBV7-7 14 CASSLGTGGETQYF
TRBJ2-1 TRBV7-9 16 CASSLEQGLLYNEQFF
TRBJ1-4 TRBV11-2 15 CASSPLGGGNEKLFF
TRBJ2-7 TRBV5-1 15 CASSLALAGAYEQYF
TRBJ1-1 TRBV24-1 13 CATSESKNTEAFF
TRBJ2-5 TRBV7-9 13 CASVRGREETQYF
TRBJ2-5 TRBV9 14 CASSPTAAQETQYF
TRBJ1-2 TRBV9 15 CASSEDGRANYGYTF
TRBJ1-1 TRBV11-2 16 CASSSLNRGPNTEAFF
TRBJ2-3 TRBV29-1 17 CSVVGTGGPRLPDTQYF
TRBJ1-2 TRBV18 16 CASSPVGTGGAGGYTF
TRBJ1-1 TRBV25-1 12 CASSEQDTEAFF